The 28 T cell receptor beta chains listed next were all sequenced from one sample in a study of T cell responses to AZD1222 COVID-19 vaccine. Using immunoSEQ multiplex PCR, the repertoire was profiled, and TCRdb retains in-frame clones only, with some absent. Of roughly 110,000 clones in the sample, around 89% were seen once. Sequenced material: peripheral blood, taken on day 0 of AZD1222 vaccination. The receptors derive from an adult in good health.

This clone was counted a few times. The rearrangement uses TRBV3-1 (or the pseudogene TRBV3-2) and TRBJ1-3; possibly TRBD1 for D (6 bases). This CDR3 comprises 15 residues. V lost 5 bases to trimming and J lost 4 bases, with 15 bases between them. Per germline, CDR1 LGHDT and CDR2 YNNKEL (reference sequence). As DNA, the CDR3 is TGTGCCAGCAGCAGGGTCAGGGGCTCCGGAAACACCATATATTTT. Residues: CASSRVRGSGNTIYF.

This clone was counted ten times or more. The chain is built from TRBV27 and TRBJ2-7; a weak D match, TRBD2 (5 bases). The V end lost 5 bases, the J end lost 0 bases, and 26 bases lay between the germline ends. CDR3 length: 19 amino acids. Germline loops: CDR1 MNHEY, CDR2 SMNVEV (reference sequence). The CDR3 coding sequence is TGTGCCAGCAGTCTAGCCCGATTCCCGGATAGAGGGAGCTCCTACGAGCAGTACTTC. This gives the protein CASSLARFPDRGSSYEQYF.

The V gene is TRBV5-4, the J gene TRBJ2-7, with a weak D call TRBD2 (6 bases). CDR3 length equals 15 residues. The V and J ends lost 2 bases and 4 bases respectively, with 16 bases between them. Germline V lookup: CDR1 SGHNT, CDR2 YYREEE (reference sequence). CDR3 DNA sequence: TGTGCCAGCAGCTTTAACCGGGACTCGATATACGAGCAGTACTTC. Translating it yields CASSFNRDSIYEQYF.

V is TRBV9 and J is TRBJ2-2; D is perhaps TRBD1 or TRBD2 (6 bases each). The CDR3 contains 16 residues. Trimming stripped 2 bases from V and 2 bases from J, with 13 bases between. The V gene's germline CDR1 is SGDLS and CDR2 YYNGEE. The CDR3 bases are TGTGCCAGCAGCGTCCGAAGGGGGGAAAACACCGGGGAGCTGTTTTTT. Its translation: CASSVRRGENTGELFF.

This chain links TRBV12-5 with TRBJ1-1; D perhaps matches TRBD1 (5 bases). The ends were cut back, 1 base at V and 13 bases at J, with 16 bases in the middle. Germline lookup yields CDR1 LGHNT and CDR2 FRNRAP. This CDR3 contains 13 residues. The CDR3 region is CASGLDSDGHRFF. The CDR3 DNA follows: TGTGCTAGTGGTTTGGATTCGGACGGACATCGTTTCTTT.

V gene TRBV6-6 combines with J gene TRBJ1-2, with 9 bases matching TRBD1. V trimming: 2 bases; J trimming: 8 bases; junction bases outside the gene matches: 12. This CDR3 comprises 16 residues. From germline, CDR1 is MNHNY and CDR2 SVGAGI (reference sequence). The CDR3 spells CASSYPSGTGPGGYTF. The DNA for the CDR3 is TGTGCCAGCAGTTACCCGTCCGGGACAGGGCCGGGGGGCTACACCTTC.

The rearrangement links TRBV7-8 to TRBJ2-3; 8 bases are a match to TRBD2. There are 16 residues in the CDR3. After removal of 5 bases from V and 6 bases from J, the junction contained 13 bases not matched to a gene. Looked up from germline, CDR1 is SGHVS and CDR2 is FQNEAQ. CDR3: CASSAGRGLGVDTQYF. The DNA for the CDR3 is TGTGCCAGCAGCGCCGGAAGGGGACTAGGGGTGGATACGCAGTATTTT.

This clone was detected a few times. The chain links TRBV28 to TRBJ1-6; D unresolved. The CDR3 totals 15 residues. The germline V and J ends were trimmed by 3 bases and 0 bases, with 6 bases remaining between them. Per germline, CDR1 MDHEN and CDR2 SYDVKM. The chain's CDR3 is CASSFPSSYNSPLHF. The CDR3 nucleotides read TGTGCCAGCAGTTTTCCAAGCTCCTATAATTCACCCCTCCACTTT.

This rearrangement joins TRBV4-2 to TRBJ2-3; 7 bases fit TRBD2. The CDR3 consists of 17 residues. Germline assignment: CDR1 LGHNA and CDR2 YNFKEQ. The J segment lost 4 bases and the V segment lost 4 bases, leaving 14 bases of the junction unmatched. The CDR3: CASSPSWGGSSPDTQYF. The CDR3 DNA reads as TGTGCCAGCAGCCCCTCTTGGGGCGGGAGTTCCCCAGATACGCAGTATTTT.

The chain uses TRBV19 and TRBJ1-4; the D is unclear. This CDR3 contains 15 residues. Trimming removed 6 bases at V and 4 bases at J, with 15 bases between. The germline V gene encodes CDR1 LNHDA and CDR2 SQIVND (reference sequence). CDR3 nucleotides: TGTGCCAGTAGCCTCCCGGGCGAGGATAATGAAAAACTGTTTTTT. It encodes CASSLPGEDNEKLFF.

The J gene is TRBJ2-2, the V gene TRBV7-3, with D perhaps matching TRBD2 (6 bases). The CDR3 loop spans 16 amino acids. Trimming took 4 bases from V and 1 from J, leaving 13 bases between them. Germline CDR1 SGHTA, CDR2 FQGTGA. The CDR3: CASSSRVGGNTGELFF. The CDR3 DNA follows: TGTGCCAGCAGCTCCCGAGTGGGGGGGAACACCGGGGAGCTGTTTTTT.

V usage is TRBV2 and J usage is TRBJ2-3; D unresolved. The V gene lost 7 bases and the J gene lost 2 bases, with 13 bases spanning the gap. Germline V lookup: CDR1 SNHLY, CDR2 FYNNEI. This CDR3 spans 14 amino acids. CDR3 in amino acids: CASTVLLYTDTQYF. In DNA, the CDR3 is TGTGCCAGCACCGTGTTACTATACACAGATACGCAGTATTTT.

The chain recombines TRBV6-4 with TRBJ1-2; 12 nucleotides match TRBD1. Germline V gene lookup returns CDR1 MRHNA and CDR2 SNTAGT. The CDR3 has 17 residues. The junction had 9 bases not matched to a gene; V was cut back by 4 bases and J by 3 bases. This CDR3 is CASSANTGTGGDYGYTF. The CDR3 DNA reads TGTGCCAGCAGTGCAAACACCGGGACAGGGGGCGACTATGGCTACACCTTC.

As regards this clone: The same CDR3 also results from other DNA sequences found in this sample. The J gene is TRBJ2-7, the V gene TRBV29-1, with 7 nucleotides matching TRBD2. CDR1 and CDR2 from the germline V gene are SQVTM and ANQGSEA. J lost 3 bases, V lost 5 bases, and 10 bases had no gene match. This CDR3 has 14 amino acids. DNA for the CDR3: TGCAGCGTTTTAATGGCTAGCGGACTCTACGAGCAGTACTTC. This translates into CSVLMASGLYEQYF.

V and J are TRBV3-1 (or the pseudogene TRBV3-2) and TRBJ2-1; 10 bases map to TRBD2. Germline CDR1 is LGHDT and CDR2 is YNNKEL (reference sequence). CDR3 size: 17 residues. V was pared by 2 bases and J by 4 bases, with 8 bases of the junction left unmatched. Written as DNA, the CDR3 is TGTGCCAGCAGCCAATACATACTAGCGGGATTTTACAATGAGCAGTTCTTC. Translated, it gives CASSQYILAGFYNEQFF.

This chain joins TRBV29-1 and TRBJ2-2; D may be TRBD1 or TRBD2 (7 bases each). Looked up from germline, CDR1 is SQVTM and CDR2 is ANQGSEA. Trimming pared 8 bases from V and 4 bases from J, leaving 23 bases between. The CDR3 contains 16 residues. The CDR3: CSFLRGEGASTGELFF. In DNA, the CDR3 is TGCAGCTTCCTCCGTGGGGAGGGGGCTAGCACCGGGGAGCTGTTTTTT.

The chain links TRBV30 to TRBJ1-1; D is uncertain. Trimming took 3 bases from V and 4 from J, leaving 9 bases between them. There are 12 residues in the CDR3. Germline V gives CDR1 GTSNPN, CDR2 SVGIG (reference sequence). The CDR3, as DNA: TGTGCCTGGAGGGGGTCGGGCACTGAAGCTTTCTTT. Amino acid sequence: CAWRGSGTEAFF.

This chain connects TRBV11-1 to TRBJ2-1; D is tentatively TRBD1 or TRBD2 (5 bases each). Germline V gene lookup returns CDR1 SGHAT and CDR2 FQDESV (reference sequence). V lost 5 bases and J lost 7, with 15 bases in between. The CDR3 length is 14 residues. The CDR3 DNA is TGTGCCAGCAGCCCTCCGGGGACGGAGAATGAGCAGTTCTTC. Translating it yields CASSPPGTENEQFF.

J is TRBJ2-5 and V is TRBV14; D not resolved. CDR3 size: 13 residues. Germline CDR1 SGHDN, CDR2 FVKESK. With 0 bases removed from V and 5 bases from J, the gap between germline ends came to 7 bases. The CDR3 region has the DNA TGTGCCAGCAGCCAAGATCTGAGGGAGACCCAGTACTTC. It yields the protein CASSQDLRETQYF.

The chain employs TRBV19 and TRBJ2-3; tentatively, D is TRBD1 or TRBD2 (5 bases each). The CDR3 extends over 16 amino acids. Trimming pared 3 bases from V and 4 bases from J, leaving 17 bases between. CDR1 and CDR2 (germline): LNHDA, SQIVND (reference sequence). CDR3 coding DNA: TGTGCCAGTAGTATCGGGACGAACCTCGCCTCAGATACGCAGTATTTT. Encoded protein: CASSIGTNLASDTQYF.

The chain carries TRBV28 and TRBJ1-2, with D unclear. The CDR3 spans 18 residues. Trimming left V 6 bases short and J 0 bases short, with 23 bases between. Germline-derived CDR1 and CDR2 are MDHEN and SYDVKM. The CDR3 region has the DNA TGTGCCAGCAGCACCCGGGTGTTCGTTGGACCGACTAACTATGGCTACACCTTC. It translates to CASSTRVFVGPTNYGYTF.

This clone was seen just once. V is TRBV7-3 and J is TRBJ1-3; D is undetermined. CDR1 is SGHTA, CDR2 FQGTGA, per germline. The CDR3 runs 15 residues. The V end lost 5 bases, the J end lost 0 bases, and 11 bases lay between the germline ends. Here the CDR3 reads CASSTAGSSGNTIYF. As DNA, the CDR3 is TGTGCCAGCAGCACAGCGGGGAGCTCTGGAAACACCATATATTTT.

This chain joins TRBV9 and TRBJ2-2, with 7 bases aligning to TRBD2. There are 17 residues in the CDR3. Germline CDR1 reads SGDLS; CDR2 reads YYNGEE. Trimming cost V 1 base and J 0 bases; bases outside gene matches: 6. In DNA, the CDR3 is TGTGCCAGCAGCGTACTCTCACTAGCGTCGAACACCGGGGAGCTGTTTTTT. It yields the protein CASSVLSLASNTGELFF. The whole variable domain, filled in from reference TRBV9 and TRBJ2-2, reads DSGVTQTPKHLITATGQRVTLRCSPRSGDLSVYWYQQSLDQGLQFLIQYYNGEERAKGNILERFSAQQFPDLHSELNLSSLELGDSALYFCASSVLSLASNTGELFFGEGSRLTVL.

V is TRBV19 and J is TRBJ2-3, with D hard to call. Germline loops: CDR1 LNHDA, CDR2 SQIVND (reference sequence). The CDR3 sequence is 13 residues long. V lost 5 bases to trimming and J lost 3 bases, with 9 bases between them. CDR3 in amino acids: CASSGTGTDTQYF. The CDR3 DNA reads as TGTGCCAGTAGTGGAACCGGGACAGATACGCAGTATTTT.

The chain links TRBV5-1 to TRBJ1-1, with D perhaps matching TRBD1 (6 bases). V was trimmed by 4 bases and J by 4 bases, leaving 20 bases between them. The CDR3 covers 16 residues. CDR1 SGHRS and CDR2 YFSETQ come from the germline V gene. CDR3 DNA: TGCGCCAGCAGCACAACACAGGGAATAAGAGGCACTGAAGCTTTCTTT. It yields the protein CASSTTQGIRGTEAFF.

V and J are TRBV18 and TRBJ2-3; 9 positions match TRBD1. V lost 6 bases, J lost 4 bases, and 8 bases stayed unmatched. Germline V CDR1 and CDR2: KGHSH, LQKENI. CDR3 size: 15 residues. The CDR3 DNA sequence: TGTGCCAGCTCCGGCCCCGGGACAGGGCCAGATACGCAGTATTTT. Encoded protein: CASSGPGTGPDTQYF.

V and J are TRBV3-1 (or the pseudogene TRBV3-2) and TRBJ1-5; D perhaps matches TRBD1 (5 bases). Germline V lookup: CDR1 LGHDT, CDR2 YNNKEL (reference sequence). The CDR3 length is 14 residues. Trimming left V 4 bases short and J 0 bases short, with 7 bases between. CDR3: CASSLTGSNQPQHF. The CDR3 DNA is TGTGCCAGCAGCCTCACAGGTAGCAATCAGCCCCAGCATTTT.

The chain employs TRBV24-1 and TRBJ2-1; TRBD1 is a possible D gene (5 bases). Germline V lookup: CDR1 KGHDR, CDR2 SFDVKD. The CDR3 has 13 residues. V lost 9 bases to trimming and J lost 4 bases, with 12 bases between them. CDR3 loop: CATGPGSYNEQFF. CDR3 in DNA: TGTGCCACCGGGCCAGGGTCGTACAATGAGCAGTTCTTC.